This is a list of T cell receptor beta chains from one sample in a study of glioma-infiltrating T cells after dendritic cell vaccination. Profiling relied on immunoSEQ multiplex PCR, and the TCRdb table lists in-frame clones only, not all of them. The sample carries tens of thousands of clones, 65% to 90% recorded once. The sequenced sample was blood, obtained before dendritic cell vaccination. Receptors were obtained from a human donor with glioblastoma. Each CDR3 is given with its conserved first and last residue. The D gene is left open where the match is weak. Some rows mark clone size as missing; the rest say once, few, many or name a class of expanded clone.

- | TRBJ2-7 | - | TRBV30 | TGTGCCTGGAGTGTCAAAGGGACAATCTACGAGCAGTACTTC | CAWSVKGTIYEQYF
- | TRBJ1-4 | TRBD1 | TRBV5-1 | TGCGCCAGCAGCTGGACAGGGGAAAATGAAAAACTGTTTTTT | CASSWTGENEKLFF
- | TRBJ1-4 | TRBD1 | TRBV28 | TGTGCCAGCAGTTTATCGACAGGGCGGAATGAAAAACTGTTTTTT | CASSLSTGRNEKLFF
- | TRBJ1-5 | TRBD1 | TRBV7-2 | TGTGCCAGCAGCTTGGGGACAGGGACGAATCAGCCCCAGCATTTT | CASSLGTGTNQPQHF
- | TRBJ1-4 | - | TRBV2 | TGTGCCAGCGGAGGGACCTCTAATGAAAAACTGTTTTTT | CASGGTSNEKLFF
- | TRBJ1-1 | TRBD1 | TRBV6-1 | TGTGCCAGCAGTGAAGCGGGACAGGGGGCATCCTCGCAGATGAACACTGAAGCTTTCTTT | CASSEAGQGASSQMNTEAFF
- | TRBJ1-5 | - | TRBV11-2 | TGTGCCAGCAGCTTTAGTATAGATCAGCCCCAGCATTTT | CASSFSIDQPQHF
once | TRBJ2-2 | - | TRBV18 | TGTGCCAGCTCGGTTTCGGGAGCGAACACCGGGGAGCTGTTTTTT | CASSVSGANTGELFF
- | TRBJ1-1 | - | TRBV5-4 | TGTGCCAGCAGCTTGGCCGGGAGGGGAACTGAAGCTTTCTTT | CASSLAGRGTEAFF
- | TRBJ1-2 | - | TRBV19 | TGTGCCAGTAGTATCCTCCCCATCAAGAGTAACTATGGCTACACCTTC | CASSILPIKSNYGYTF
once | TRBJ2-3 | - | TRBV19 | TGTGCCAGTAGTATAGCGGGGGTCACAGATACGCAGTATTTT | CASSIAGVTDTQYF
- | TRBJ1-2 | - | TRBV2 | TGTGCCAGCAGTGAACGAGGCGAGGGCAGCTACACCTTC | CASSERGEGSYTF
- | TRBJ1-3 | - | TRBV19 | TGTGCCAGTAGTATAGACGGTGGAAACACCATATATTTT | CASSIDGGNTIYF
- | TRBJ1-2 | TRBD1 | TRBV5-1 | TGCGCCAGCAGCTTGGAGACAGGGGGCATGGACTATGGCTACACCTTC | CASSLETGGMDYGYTF